Sequencing of this T cell receptor beta chain was carried out in a study of identifying expanded T cells in peripheral blood. Study results and limitations: Across healthy donors, higher total template counts meant significantly greater approximately two-week count variance.

Trimming took 10 bases from V and 1 from J; bases not matched to a gene: 2. Germline lookup yields CDR1 MNHNS and CDR2 SASEGT. The CDR3 totals 13 residues. Assay used: immunoSEQ multiplex PCR; TCRdb lists only in-frame clones, some missing. The data show about 100,000 clones, roughly 91% seen once. Remarks on this clone: No antigen is known for it. The same CDR3 can be traced to other DNA sequences in this sample.

The sequenced sample was blood. The J gene is TRBJ2-2, the V gene TRBV6-1, with TRBD1 identical over 8 bases. This TCR was recovered from a person aged 18 to 70 in good health. CDR3 sequence (DNA): TGTGCCACAGACAGGGGGAACACCGGGGAGCTGTTTTTT. Protein product: CATDRGNTGELFF.